Presented here are 13 T cell receptor beta chains from one specimen sequenced in a study of blood T cell repertoires in COVID-19. Clones were sequenced by immunoSEQ multiplex PCR, and TCRdb holds only the in-frame ones, with some missing. The sample has about 54,000 clones; 91% are singletons. The sample was peripheral blood. All receptors derive from a woman aged 60-75 years with active or convalescent COVID-19.

The CDR3 region has the DNA TGTGCCAGCAGTTACTCAGGAGATAGCAATCAGCCCCAGCATTTT. This translates into CASSYSGDSNQPQHF. V and J are TRBV6-6 and TRBJ1-5; D unclear. The CDR3 is 15 amino acids. Germline CDR1 reads MNHNY; CDR2 reads SVGAGI (reference sequence). Between the trimmed V and J ends, which lost 0 bases and 0 bases, there was a span of 6 bases.

This chain connects TRBV7-9 to TRBJ1-5; no firm D call. The CDR3 is 12 amino acids. The ends were cut back, 5 bases at V and 7 bases at J, with 9 bases in the middle. The germline V gene encodes CDR1 SEHNR and CDR2 FQNEAQ (reference sequence). CDR3 amino acids: CASSLPEQPQHF. The CDR3 nucleotides read TGTGCCAGCAGCCTACCTGAGCAGCCCCAGCATTTT. Full variable domain (missing parts from reference TRBV7-9 and TRBJ1-5): DTGVSQNPRHKITKRGQNVTFRCDPISEHNRLYWYRQTLGQGPEFLTYFQNEAQLEKSRLLSDRFSAERPKGSFSTLEIQRTEQGDSAMYLCASSLPEQPQHFGDGTRLSIL.

The chain couples TRBV15 to TRBJ1-4; D is uncertain. V was trimmed by 3 bases and J by 6 bases, leaving 5 bases between them. CDR3 length: 12 residues. Germline CDR1 is LNHNV and CDR2 is YYDKDF (reference sequence). The CDR3 DNA follows: TGTGCCACCAGCAGGAGGGATGAAAAACTGTTTTTT. This translates into CATSRRDEKLFF.

The chain recombines TRBV7-9 with TRBJ2-7; 13 bases map to TRBD2. This CDR3 spans 16 amino acids. Unmatched junction bases numbered 6, after V lost 0 bases and J lost 7 bases. Germline loops: CDR1 SEHNR, CDR2 FQNEAQ (reference sequence). The CDR3 reads CASSLAGTSGVEEQYF. CDR3 DNA sequence: TGTGCCAGCAGCTTAGCCGGGACTAGCGGGGTAGAAGAGCAGTACTTC. The variable domain in full, completed from reference TRBV7-9 and TRBJ2-7, reads DTGVSQNPRHKITKRGQNVTFRCDPISEHNRLYWYRQTLGQGPEFLTYFQNEAQLEKSRLLSDRFSAERPKGSFSTLEIQRTEQGDSAMYLCASSLAGTSGVEEQYFGPGTRLTVT.

This chain joins TRBV29-1 and TRBJ1-2; 11 nucleotides line up with TRBD1. Trimming took 4 bases from V and 8 from J; bases not matched to a gene: 6. Germline lookup yields CDR1 SQVTM and CDR2 ANQGSEA. This CDR3 contains 13 residues. Here the CDR3 DNA reads TGCAGCGTTGGGCGGACAGGGGGCGAGGGCTACACCTTC. Amino acid sequence: CSVGRTGGEGYTF. The whole variable domain, filled in from reference TRBV29-1 and TRBJ1-2, reads SAVISQKPSRDICQRGTSLTIQCQVDSQVTMMFWYRQQPGQSLTLIATANQGSEATYESGFVIDKFPISRPNLTFSTLTVSNMSPEDSSIYLCSVGRTGGEGYTFGSGTRLTVV.

J is TRBJ2-3 and V is TRBV6-2 or TRBV6-3; a possible D gene is TRBD2 (5 bases). The CDR3 runs 13 residues. Germline V gene lookup returns CDR1 MNHEY and CDR2 SVGEGT. The V end was cut by 5 bases, the J end by 9 bases, with 15 bases between. DNA of the CDR3: TGTGCCAGCAGTGCCCCCCAACCGGGGACGCAGTATTTT. As protein: CASSAPQPGTQYF.

The chain combines TRBV4-3 with TRBJ2-1; D perhaps matches TRBD2 (5 bases). Germline V gene lookup returns CDR1 LGHNA and CDR2 YSLEER. This CDR3 contains 16 residues. Trimming shortened V by 0 bases and J by 2 bases, and 11 bases separated the two germline ends. The CDR3 DNA follows: TGCGCCAGCAGCCAAGAAAACCCCGGGACCTACAATGAGCAGTTCTTC. It is translated as CASSQENPGTYNEQFF.

This clone came up once. The rearrangement links TRBV10-1 to TRBJ1-1, with D possibly being TRBD1 (5 bases). The CDR3 consists of 13 residues. V was pared by 6 bases and J by 2 bases, with 10 bases between. In germline, CDR1 is WNHNN, CDR2 SYGVQD (reference sequence). The CDR3 protein is CASSRDSNTEAFF. CDR3 bases: TGCGCCAGCAGCCGCGACAGCAACACTGAAGCTTTCTTT.

The rearrangement links TRBV5-4 to TRBJ2-3, with TRBD1 matching 7 bases. Trimming cost V 4 bases and J 5 bases; bases outside gene matches: 1. CDR1 is SGHNT, CDR2 YYREEE, per germline (reference sequence). There are 12 residues in the CDR3. The CDR3 region has the DNA TGTGCCAGCAGCCAGGGGGAAGATACGCAGTATTTT. Encoded protein: CASSQGEDTQYF. Looking up the rest from reference TRBV5-4 and TRBJ2-3 gives the full variable domain: ETGVTQSPTHLIKTRGQQVTLRCSSQSGHNTVSWYQQALGQGPQFIFQYYREEENGRGNFPPRFSGLQFPNYSSELNVNALELDDSALYLCASSQGEDTQYFGPGTRLTVL.

This clone has a handful of counts. The rearrangement joins TRBV19 to TRBJ1-2; D is unresolved. The germline gives CDR1 LNHDA, CDR2 SQIVND (reference sequence). The CDR3 length is 14 residues. V shed 8 bases and J shed 0 bases, with 13 bases lying between them. The CDR3 nucleotides read TGTGCCAGTGAGGGCAGGCAAACTAACTATGGCTACACCTTC. The encoded protein is CASEGRQTNYGYTF.

CDR3 DNA: TGTGCCTGGAGTGGGGAGCGCGCGAACACCGGGGAGCTGTTTTTT. Protein sequence: CAWSGERANTGELFF. The V gene is TRBV30, the J gene TRBJ2-2; tentative D call: TRBD2 (5 bases). V was shortened by 1 base and J by 0 bases, with 9 bases between the two germline ends. CDR3 length: 15 residues. Germline CDR1 and CDR2: GTSNPN and SVGIG (reference sequence). Based on the CDR3 plus reference TRBV30 and TRBJ2-2, the full variable domain is SQTIHQWPATLVQPVGSPLSLECTVEGTSNPNLYWYRQAAGRGLQLLFYSVGIGQISSEVPQNLSASRPQDRQFILSSKKLLLSDSGFYLCAWSGERANTGELFFGEGSRLTVL.

The gene calls are TRBV15 and TRBJ2-7, with 7 bases lining up with TRBD2. This CDR3 is built from 16 residues. After removal of 0 bases from V and 4 bases from J, the junction contained 9 bases not matched to a gene. CDR1 and CDR2 (germline): LNHNV, YYDKDF (reference sequence). The chain's CDR3 is CATSRDSGRGPYEQYF. The CDR3 nucleotides read TGTGCCACCAGCAGAGATTCAGGGAGGGGTCCGTACGAGCAGTACTTC.

The chain employs TRBV28 and TRBJ1-2, with no clear D. Germline CDR1 and CDR2: MDHEN and SYDVKM. The CDR3 sequence is 13 residues long. Trimming took off 2 bases at V and 6 bases at J, with 10 bases between the two ends. CDR3 nucleotides: TGTGCCAGCAGTTTAGGGCAGTATAATGGCTACACCTTC. Its translation: CASSLGQYNGYTF.